Detailed here is one T cell receptor beta chain. This record belongs to a study of blood T cell repertoires in COVID-19. Trimming at V came to 3 bases and at J to 3 bases, leaving 5 bases not matched to a gene. The CDR3 runs to 15 residues. CDR1 KGHDR and CDR2 SFDVKD come from the germline V gene. Clones were sequenced by immunoSEQ multiplex PCR, and TCRdb holds only the in-frame ones, with some missing. The repertoire has about 180,000 clones, 65% to 90% of them found once; the top ten carry more than 7.5%. Sequencing used peripheral blood. This receptor was identified in a man between 45 and 60 years old with active or convalescent COVID-19. The chain recombines TRBV24-1 with TRBJ1-2, with 8 bases that match TRBD1. The CDR3, as DNA: TGTGCCACCAGTGATCCACAGGGGGGGGACTATGGCTACACCTTC. It yields the protein CATSDPQGGDYGYTF.